The present T cell receptor beta chain was sequenced within a study of blood T cell repertoires in COVID-19. Authors' methods: Amplification from reference gene primers served as the basis for estimated nucleated cell counts. The protocol was immunoSEQ multiplex PCR, while the TCRdb copy is restricted to in-frame clones and leaves out a portion. V and J calls and clone size come straight from that table; D and trimming were deduced from the DNA. The sample contains a few hundred thousand clones, approximately 90% of which appear only once. Participant age was roughly 18 to 95 years, and participants resided in fewer than 30 US areas. Assignments of participants to cohorts depended upon their own reported clinical history. Each recovered donor of Cohort 3 presented with two negative PCRs, clearance, or symptom resolution. CDR3 length: 15 residues. The ends lost 3 bases at V and 3 bases at J; junction bases unmatched: 4. The germline gives CDR1 LNHNV, CDR2 YYDKDF (reference sequence).

Sequenced input: PBMCs or T cells enriched from blood (not recorded which). The chain joins TRBV15 to TRBJ2-1; 8 nucleotides agree with TRBD1. This TCR was sampled from a woman under 30 who had recovered from COVID-19. CDR3 DNA: TGTGCCACCAGCAGCAACAGGGGGAACTACAATGAGCAGTTCTTC. Residues: CATSSNRGNYNEQFF.